Following are 11 T cell receptor beta chains from one sample sequenced in a study of blood T cell repertoires in COVID-19. Libraries were prepared by immunoSEQ multiplex PCR; TCRdb keeps only in-frame clonotypes and omits some of them. The data hold over 70,000 clones, with approximately 80% observed a single time. What was sequenced was peripheral blood. These TCRs come from a man between 65 and 80 years old who had recovered from COVID-19.

J is TRBJ1-3 and V is TRBV2; the match to TRBD1 covers 7 bases. The CDR3 is 15 amino acids. The germline CDR1 and CDR2 sequences are SNHLY and FYNNEI. V shed 4 bases, J shed 0 bases, and the junction held 3 bases outside the gene matches. CDR3 bases: TGTGCCAGCAGTGGACAGGGAATCTCTGGAAACACCATATATTTT. Translating gives CASSGQGISGNTIYF.

This chain uses TRBV5-4 with TRBJ1-2; tentatively, D is TRBD1 (6 bases). The germline V gene encodes CDR1 SGHNT and CDR2 YYREEE (reference sequence). This CDR3 contains 16 residues. The V end was cut by 0 bases, the J end by 4 bases, with 16 bases between. This CDR3 is CASSLGGGGWGYGYTF. The CDR3 DNA sequence: TGTGCCAGCAGCTTGGGTGGTGGGGGCTGGGGCTATGGCTACACCTTC.

The chain joins TRBV28 to TRBJ1-5; D is perhaps TRBD1 (6 bases). CDR3 length: 13 amino acids. Trimming took off 7 bases at V and 5 bases at J, with 12 bases between the two ends. Germline V gene data show CDR1 as MDHEN and CDR2 as SYDVKM. DNA of the CDR3: TGTGCCAGCAAACAGGGTCTGGATCAGCCCCAGCATTTT. Amino acids: CASKQGLDQPQHF. The full variable domain, completed using reference TRBV28 and TRBJ1-5, is DVKVTQSSRYLVKRTGEKVFLECVQDMDHENMFWYRQDPGLGLRLIYFSYDVKMKEKGDIPEGYSVSREKKERFSLILESASTNQTSMYLCASKQGLDQPQHFGDGTRLSIL.

This chain connects TRBV6-5 to TRBJ2-7; TRBD1 is a possible D gene (7 bases). V dropped 5 bases and J dropped 4 bases, with 18 bases sitting between them. The V gene's germline CDR1 is MNHEY and CDR2 SVGAGI. The length of the CDR3 is 15 residues. CDR3 in amino acids: CASSRAGGYGYEQYF. The CDR3 DNA follows: TGTGCCAGCAGTCGGGCAGGGGGGTATGGGTACGAGCAGTACTTC.

A remark on this clone: The sample holds other DNA sequences that translate to the same CDR3. V gene TRBV6-6 combines with J gene TRBJ2-7, with a tentative D call TRBD2 (5 bases). Per the germline V gene, CDR1 is MNHNY and CDR2 is SVGAGI (reference sequence). V was shortened by 6 bases and J by 0 bases, with 18 bases between the two germline ends. This CDR3 is 16 amino acids long. CDR3 nucleotides: TGTGCCAGCAGAGCCCACGGAGGCGAGAGCTCCTACGAGCAGTACTTC. Its translation is CASRAHGGESSYEQYF.

This rearrangement joins TRBV2 to TRBJ1-5; 8 positions match TRBD1. Germline assignment: CDR1 SNHLY and CDR2 FYNNEI. This CDR3 has 14 residues. The trim removed 5 bases at V and 6 bases at J, leaving 6 bases unmatched. The CDR3 sequence: CASSLGTGFQPQHF. The CDR3, as DNA: TGTGCCAGCAGTCTAGGGACAGGATTTCAGCCCCAGCATTTT.

The CDR3: CASSLKRPGGHQPQHF. CDR3 bases: TGTGCCAGCAGCTTAAAACGTCCAGGGGGGCATCAGCCCCAGCATTTT. This chain connects TRBV7-7 to TRBJ1-5; 7 nucleotides line up with TRBD1. The V and J ends lost 2 bases and 5 bases, in that order; junction bases with no gene match: 9. CDR1 and CDR2 (germline): SSHAT, FNYEAQ (reference sequence). The CDR3 length is 16 residues. Using reference TRBV7-7 and TRBJ1-5 for the parts outside the CDR3, the full variable domain is GAGVSQSPRYKVTKRGQDVTLRCDPISSHATLYWYQQALGQGPEFLTYFNYEAQPDKSGLPSDRFSAERPEGSISTLTIQRTEQRDSAMYRCASSLKRPGGHQPQHFGDGTRLSIL.

By its share, this clone is medium-sized (0.01 to 0.1%). The V and J genes are TRBV28 and TRBJ2-2; 12 bases are a match to TRBD2. CDR1 and CDR2 from the germline V gene are MDHEN and SYDVKM. The CDR3 is 17 amino acids. J gave up 4 bases and V 0 bases, and 3 bases lay outside the gene matches. The CDR3 is CASSLWTSGSGTGELFF. The CDR3 DNA reads TGTGCCAGCAGTTTATGGACTAGCGGGAGTGGCACCGGGGAGCTGTTTTTT. Full variable domain (rest looked up from reference TRBV28 and TRBJ2-2): DVKVTQSSRYLVKRTGEKVFLECVQDMDHENMFWYRQDPGLGLRLIYFSYDVKMKEKGDIPEGYSVSREKKERFSLILESASTNQTSMYLCASSLWTSGSGTGELFFGEGSRLTVL.

The chain recombines TRBV19 with TRBJ1-3; D is unresolved. V gave up 1 base and J gave up 0 bases, with 19 bases separating them. Germline loops: CDR1 LNHDA, CDR2 SQIVND (reference sequence). This CDR3 spans 19 amino acids. The CDR3, as DNA: TGTGCCAGTAGTATAGCCCCAAGCTCACTAAGAGACTCTGGAAACACCATATATTTT. Translated: CASSIAPSSLRDSGNTIYF.

This clone was recorded many times. The genes are TRBV5-6 and TRBJ1-6; TRBD1 might be the D (6 bases). V shed 4 bases and J shed 6 bases, with 14 bases lying between them. The CDR3 spans 15 residues. In germline, CDR1 is SGHDT, CDR2 YYEEEE. CDR3 loop: CASSRTGPINSPLHF. CDR3 coding DNA: TGTGCCAGCAGCAGAACAGGGCCCATTAATTCACCCCTCCACTTT.

The J gene is TRBJ1-1, the V gene TRBV19; 7 bases align to TRBD1. The length of the CDR3 is 14 residues. V lost 6 bases to trimming and J lost 1 base; unmatched junction nucleotides: 5. Germline loops: CDR1 LNHDA, CDR2 SQIVND (reference sequence). The DNA of the CDR3 is TGTGCCAGTAGGGGGGGACAGCAGAACACTGAAGCTTTCTTT. It specifies CASRGGQQNTEAFF.